These 4 T cell receptor beta chains were sequenced from one sample in a study of blood T cell repertoires in COVID-19. Generated by immunoSEQ multiplex PCR, the TCRdb table keeps only in-frame clones and is missing some. The sample yields roughly 70,000 clones, around 84% seen once. Sequenced: peripheral blood. The source is a man between 45 and 60 years old with active COVID-19.

In this sample, this clone turned up once. The rearrangement uses TRBV5-1 and TRBJ1-6; 8 bases agree with TRBD1. The CDR3 runs to 15 residues. Germline V gene data show CDR1 as SGHRS and CDR2 as YFSETQ. The ends lost 3 bases at V and 5 bases at J; junction bases unmatched: 4. The CDR3 DNA follows: TGCGCCAGCAGCTCGTCACAGGGGGATAATTCACCCCTCCACTTT. Protein sequence: CASSSSQGDNSPLHF.

This clone is large (0.1 to 1%) within its sample. The chain links TRBV5-1 to TRBJ1-2; weak D call: TRBD1 (5 bases). V lost 5 bases and J lost 4, with 12 bases in between. Germline CDR1 and CDR2: SGHRS and YFSETQ. The CDR3 is 13 residues long. The CDR3 DNA sequence: TGCGCCAGCAGGTCTGGGGGGGGCTATGGCTACACCTTC. This codes for CASRSGGGYGYTF. The full variable domain, rest sourced from reference TRBV5-1 and TRBJ1-2, is KAGVTQTPRYLIKTRGQQVTLSCSPISGHRSVSWYQQTPGQGLQFLFEYFSETQRNKGNFPGRFSGRQFSNSRSEMNVSTLELGDSALYLCASRSGGGYGYTFGSGTRLTVV.

The chain recombines TRBV4-1 with TRBJ2-7; 8 bases fit TRBD1. Germline V gene data show CDR1 as MGHRA and CDR2 as YSYEKL. V dropped 4 bases and J dropped 2; count of bases not matched to a gene: 10. The CDR3 loop spans 16 amino acids. CDR3 coding DNA: TGCGCCAGCAGCCCCCGGACGGGACAGGAGACCTACGAGCAGTACTTC. Translated: CASSPRTGQETYEQYF.

On this clone: The sample contains more than one DNA sequence encoding this CDR3. The V and J genes are TRBV3-1 (or the pseudogene TRBV3-2) and TRBJ1-1; the match to TRBD1 covers 8 bases. The J segment lost 1 base and the V segment lost 4 bases, leaving 5 bases of the junction unmatched. This CDR3 contains 15 residues. Germline assignment: CDR1 LGHDT and CDR2 YNNKEL (reference sequence). The CDR3 coding sequence is TGTGCCAGCAGCCCCTGGACAGGGTCGAACACTGAAGCTTTCTTT. Its translation: CASSPWTGSNTEAFF.